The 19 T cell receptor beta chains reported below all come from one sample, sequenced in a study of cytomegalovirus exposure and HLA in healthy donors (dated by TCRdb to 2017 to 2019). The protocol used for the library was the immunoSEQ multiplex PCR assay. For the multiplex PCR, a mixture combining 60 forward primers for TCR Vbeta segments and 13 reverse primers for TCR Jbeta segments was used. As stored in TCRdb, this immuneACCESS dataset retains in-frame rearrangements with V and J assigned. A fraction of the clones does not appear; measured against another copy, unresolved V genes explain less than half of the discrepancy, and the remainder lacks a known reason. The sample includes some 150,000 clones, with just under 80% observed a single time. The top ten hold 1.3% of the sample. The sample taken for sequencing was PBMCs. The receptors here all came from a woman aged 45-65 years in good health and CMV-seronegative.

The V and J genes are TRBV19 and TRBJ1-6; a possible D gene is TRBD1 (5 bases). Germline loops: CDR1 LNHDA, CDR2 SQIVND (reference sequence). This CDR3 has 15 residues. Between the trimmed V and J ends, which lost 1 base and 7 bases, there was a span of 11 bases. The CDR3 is CASSIGQGKNSPLHF. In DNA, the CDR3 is TGTGCCAGTAGTATAGGGCAGGGTAAGAATTCACCCCTCCACTTT. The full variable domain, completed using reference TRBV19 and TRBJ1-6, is DGGITQSPKYLFRKEGQNVTLSCEQNLNHDAMYWYRQDPGQGLRLIYYSQIVNDFQKGDIAEGYSVSREKKESFPLTVTSAQKNPTAFYLCASSIGQGKNSPLHFGNGTRLTVT.

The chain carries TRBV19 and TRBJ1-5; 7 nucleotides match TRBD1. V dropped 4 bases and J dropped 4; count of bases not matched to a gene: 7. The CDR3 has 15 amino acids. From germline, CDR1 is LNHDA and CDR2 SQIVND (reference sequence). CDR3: CASSRFGTENQPQHF. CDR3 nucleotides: TGTGCCAGTAGTAGATTCGGGACAGAGAATCAGCCCCAGCATTTT.

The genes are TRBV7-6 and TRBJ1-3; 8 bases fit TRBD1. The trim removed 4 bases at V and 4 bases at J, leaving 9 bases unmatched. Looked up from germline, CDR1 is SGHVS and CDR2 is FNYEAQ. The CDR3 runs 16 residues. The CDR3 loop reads CASSSRQGSTGNTIYF. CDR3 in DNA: TGTGCCAGCAGCTCCAGACAGGGGTCGACGGGAAACACCATATATTTT.

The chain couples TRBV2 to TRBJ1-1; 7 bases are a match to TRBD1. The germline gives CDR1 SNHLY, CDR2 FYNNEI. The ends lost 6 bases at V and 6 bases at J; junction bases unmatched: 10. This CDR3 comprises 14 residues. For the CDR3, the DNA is TGTGCCAGCAGCAGGACAGGCAAGAAGGCTGAAGCTTTCTTT. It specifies CASSRTGKKAEAFF.

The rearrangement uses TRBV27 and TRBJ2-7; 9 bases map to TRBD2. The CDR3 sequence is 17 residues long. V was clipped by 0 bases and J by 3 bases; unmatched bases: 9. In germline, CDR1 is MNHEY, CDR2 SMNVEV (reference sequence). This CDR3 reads CASSLSILAGYFYEQYF. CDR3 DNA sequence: TGTGCCAGCAGTTTATCGATCCTAGCGGGGTATTTCTACGAGCAGTACTTC.

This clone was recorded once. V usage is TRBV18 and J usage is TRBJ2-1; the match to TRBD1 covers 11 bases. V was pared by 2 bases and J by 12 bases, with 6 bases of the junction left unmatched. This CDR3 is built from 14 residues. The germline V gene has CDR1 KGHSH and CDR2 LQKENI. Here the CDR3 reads CASSPGQGASGQFF. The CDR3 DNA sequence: TGTGCCAGCTCACCAGGACAGGGGGCAAGTGGGCAGTTCTTC.

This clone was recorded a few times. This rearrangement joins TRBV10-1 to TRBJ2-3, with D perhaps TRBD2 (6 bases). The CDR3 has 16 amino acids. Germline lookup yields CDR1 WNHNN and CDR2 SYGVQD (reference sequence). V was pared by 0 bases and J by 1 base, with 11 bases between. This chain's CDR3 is CASSESTWGGTDTQYF. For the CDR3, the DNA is TGCGCCAGCAGTGAGTCGACTTGGGGGGGCACAGATACGCAGTATTTT.

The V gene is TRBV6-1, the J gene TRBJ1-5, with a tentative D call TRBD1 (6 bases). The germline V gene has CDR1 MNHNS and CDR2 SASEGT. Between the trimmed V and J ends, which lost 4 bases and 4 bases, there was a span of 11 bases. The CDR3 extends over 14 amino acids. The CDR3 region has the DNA TGTGCCAGCAGTGGGACAGCGAATAATCAGCCCCAGCATTTT. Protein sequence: CASSGTANNQPQHF.

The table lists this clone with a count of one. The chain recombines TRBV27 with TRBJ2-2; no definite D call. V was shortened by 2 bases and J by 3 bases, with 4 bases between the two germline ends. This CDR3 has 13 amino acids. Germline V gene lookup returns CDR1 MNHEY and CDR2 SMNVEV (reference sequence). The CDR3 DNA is TGTGCCAGCAGTTTACTCGACACCGGGGAGCTGTTTTTT. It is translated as CASSLLDTGELFF.

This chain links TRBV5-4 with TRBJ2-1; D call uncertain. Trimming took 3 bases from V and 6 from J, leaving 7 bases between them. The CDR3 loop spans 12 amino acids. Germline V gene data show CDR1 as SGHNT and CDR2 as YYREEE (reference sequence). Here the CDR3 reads CASSSVRNEQFF. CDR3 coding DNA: TGTGCCAGCAGCTCCGTCCGCAATGAGCAGTTCTTC.

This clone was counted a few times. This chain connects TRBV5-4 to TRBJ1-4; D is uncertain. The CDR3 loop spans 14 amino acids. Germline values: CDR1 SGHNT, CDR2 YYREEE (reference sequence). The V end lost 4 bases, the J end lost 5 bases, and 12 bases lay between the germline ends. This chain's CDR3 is CASSHIGENEKLFF. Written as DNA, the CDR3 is TGTGCCAGCAGCCACATCGGGGAAAATGAAAAACTGTTTTTT.

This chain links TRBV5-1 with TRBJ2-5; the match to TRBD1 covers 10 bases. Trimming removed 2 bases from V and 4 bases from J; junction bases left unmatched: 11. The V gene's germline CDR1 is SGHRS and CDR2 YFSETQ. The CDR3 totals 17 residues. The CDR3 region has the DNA TGCGCCAGCAGCTTAACCGGGACAGGGGTAGGAGTAGAGACCCAGTACTTC. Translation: CASSLTGTGVGVETQYF.

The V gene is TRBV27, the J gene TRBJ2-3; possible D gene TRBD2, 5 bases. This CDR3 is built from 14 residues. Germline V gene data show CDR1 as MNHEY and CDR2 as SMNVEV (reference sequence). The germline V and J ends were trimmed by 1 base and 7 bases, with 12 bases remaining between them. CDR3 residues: CASSLYREPNTQYF. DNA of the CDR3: TGTGCCAGCAGTTTATACCGGGAACCAAATACGCAGTATTTT.

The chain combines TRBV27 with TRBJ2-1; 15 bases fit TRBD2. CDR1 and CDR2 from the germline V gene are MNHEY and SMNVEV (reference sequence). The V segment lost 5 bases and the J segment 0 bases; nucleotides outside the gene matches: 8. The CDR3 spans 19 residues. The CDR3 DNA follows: TGTGCCAGCAGTCCCGCCGGACTAGCGGGAGGGAGCTCCTACAATGAGCAGTTCTTC. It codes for CASSPAGLAGGSSYNEQFF.

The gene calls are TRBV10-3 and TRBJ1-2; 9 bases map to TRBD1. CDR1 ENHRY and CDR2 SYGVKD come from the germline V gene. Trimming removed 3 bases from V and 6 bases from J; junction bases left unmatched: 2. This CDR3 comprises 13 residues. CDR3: CAISEQGADGYTF. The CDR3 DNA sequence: TGTGCCATCAGTGAACAGGGGGCCGATGGCTACACCTTC.

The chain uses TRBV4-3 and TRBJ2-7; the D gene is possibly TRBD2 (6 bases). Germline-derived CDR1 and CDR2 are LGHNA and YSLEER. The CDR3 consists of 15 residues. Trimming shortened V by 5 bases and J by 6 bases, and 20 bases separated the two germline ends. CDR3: CASSSEVGGLGEQYF. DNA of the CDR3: TGCGCCAGCAGCTCAGAAGTGGGGGGTTTGGGCGAGCAGTACTTC.

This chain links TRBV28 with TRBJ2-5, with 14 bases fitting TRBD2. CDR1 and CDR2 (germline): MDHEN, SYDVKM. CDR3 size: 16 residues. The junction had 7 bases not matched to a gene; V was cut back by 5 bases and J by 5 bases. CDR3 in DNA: TGTGCCAGCAGTCACAGACTAGCGGGGGGGCGGGAGACCCAGTACTTC. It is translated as CASSHRLAGGRETQYF.

CDR3 region: CASSTRPRLAGVGEQFF. The CDR3 DNA reads as TGTGCCAGTAGTACCCGACCTAGACTAGCGGGAGTCGGTGAGCAGTTCTTC. The J gene is TRBJ2-1, the V gene TRBV19, with TRBD2 matching 12 bases. Germline CDR1 and CDR2: LNHDA and SQIVND (reference sequence). This CDR3 has 17 amino acids. The J segment lost 9 bases and the V segment lost 4 bases, leaving 13 bases of the junction unmatched.

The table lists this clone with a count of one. CDR3: CASSLRQGANEQFF. Written as DNA, the CDR3 is TGCGCCAGCAGCTTACGACAGGGGGCAAATGAGCAGTTCTTC. The rearrangement links TRBV5-1 to TRBJ2-1, with 10 nucleotides matching TRBD1. Germline V gene lookup returns CDR1 SGHRS and CDR2 YFSETQ. The CDR3 extends over 14 amino acids. Germline trimming cut 2 bases from V and 7 bases from J; bases unmatched to any gene: 3. Complete variable domain (other parts from reference TRBV5-1 and TRBJ2-1): KAGVTQTPRYLIKTRGQQVTLSCSPISGHRSVSWYQQTPGQGLQFLFEYFSETQRNKGNFPGRFSGRQFSNSRSEMNVSTLELGDSALYLCASSLRQGANEQFFGPGTRLTVL.